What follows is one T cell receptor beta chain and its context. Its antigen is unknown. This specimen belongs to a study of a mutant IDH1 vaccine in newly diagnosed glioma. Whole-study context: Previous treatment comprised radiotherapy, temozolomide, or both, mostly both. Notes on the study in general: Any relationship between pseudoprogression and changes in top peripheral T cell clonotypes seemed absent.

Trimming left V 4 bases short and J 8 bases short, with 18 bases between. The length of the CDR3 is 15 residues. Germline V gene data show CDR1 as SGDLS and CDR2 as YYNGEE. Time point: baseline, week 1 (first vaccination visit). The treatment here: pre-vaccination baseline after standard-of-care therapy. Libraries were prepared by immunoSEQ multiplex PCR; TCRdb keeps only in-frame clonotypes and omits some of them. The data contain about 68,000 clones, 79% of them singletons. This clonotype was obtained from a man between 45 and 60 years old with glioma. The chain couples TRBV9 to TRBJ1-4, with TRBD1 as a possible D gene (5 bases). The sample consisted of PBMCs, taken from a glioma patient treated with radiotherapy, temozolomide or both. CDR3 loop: CASSFLDGGGEKLFF. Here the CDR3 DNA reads TGTGCCAGCAGCTTCCTGGACGGGGGTGGAGAAAAACTGTTTTTT. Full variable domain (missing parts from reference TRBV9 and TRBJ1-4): DSGVTQTPKHLITATGQRVTLRCSPRSGDLSVYWYQQSLDQGLQFLIQYYNGEERAKGNILERFSAQQFPDLHSELNLSSLELGDSALYFCASSFLDGGGEKLFFGSGTQLSVL.